A single sample is the source of the 23 T cell receptor beta chains below, sequenced in a study of CD8+CD57+ T cells in acquired aplastic anemia (dated by TCRdb to 2016 to 2019). These reads were obtained on an Illumina HiSeq 2000. Genomic DNA served as template for TCR beta VDJ combination and CDR3 sequence profiling. TCRdb itself trimmed the public reads at Q25 with fastp, ran MiXCR and retained productive beta chains. Each entry is one CDR3 protein sequence, shown with its most common DNA and genes. The sample table contains 200,000 to 300,000 distinct CDR3 sequences; only one count was recorded for around half of them. Over 7.5% of the sample lies in the top ten. Flow cytometry had shown CD8+CD57+ cell expansion in the patients selected for sequencing. Material: sorted CD4+, CD8+, or CD8+CD57+ T cells (not recorded which) from PBMCs. These receptors were obtained from a human donor with aplastic anemia.

V usage is TRBV27 and J usage is TRBJ2-7; weak D call: TRBD1 (6 bases). This CDR3 spans 14 amino acids. Germline-derived CDR1 and CDR2 are MNHEY and SMNVEV (reference sequence). V lost 5 bases and J lost 1, with 12 bases in between. DNA of the CDR3: TGTGCCAGCAGTCCGTTGGACAGATCCTACGAGCAGTACTTC. Translation: CASSPLDRSYEQYF.

This clonotype was found a few times. The genes are TRBV19 and TRBJ1-5; 7 bases align to TRBD1. The germline V gene encodes CDR1 LNHDA and CDR2 SQIVND (reference sequence). The CDR3 sequence is 16 residues long. Germline trimming cut 9 bases from V and 3 bases from J; bases unmatched to any gene: 14. CDR3 nucleotides: TGTGCCAGCAGCCCCGCGGGGACAGTACTCAATCAGCCCCAGCATTTT. It codes for CASSPAGTVLNQPQHF.

This sequence joins TRBV7-9 and TRBJ1-4, with a tentative D call TRBD1 (5 bases). The V gene lost 5 bases and the J gene lost 4 bases, with 14 bases spanning the gap. Germline V gene sequence: CDR1 SEHNR, CDR2 FQNEAQ (reference sequence). This CDR3 comprises 15 residues. For the CDR3, the DNA is TGTGCCAGCAGCCTTGAGGGGCTTCTTAATGAAAAACTGTTTTTT. Translation gives CASSLEGLLNEKLFF.

As regards this clonotype: This clone may be a read error of a much larger clone one base away. The CDR3 DNA sequence: TGTGCCAGCAGTTATTGGGACGATCCCAACAATGAGCAGTTCTTC. This encodes CASSYWDDPNNEQFF. The chain carries TRBV2 and TRBJ2-1; the D gene could be TRBD1 or TRBD2 (5 bases each). Germline CDR1 is SNHLY and CDR2 is FYNNEI. The CDR3 consists of 15 residues. V gave up 5 bases and J gave up 5 bases, with 16 bases separating them.

The sample holds many counts of this clonotype. This chain joins TRBV7-2 and TRBJ2-5; TRBD1 matches at 7 bases. This CDR3 region has 15 residues. The trim removed 5 bases at V and 3 bases at J, leaving 9 bases unmatched. The germline V gene has CDR1 SGHTA and CDR2 FQGNSA. CDR3 residues: CASSPPRGSEETQYF. In DNA form, the CDR3 reads TGTGCCAGCAGCCCCCCCAGGGGGTCCGAAGAGACCCAGTACTTC.

V is TRBV3-1 and J is TRBJ2-5; D is perhaps TRBD2 (6 bases). The germline V gene has CDR1 LGHDT and CDR2 YNNKEL (reference sequence). The CDR3 extends over 15 amino acids. V shed 4 bases and J shed 1 base, with 13 bases lying between them. This CDR3 reads CASSPLVAAQETQYF. The CDR3 DNA reads TGTGCCAGCAGCCCCCTAGTAGCGGCCCAAGAGACCCAGTACTTC.

This clonotype showed up just a few times. CDR3 in amino acids: CASSDVATYNEQFF. CDR3 nucleotides: TGTGCCAGCAGTGACGTGGCGACCTACAATGAGCAGTTCTTC. The V call is TRBV6-4, the J call TRBJ2-1; D not resolved. Germline loops: CDR1 MRHNA, CDR2 SNTAGT. The CDR3 sequence is 14 residues long. V shed 2 bases and J shed 2 bases, with 7 bases lying between them.

This chain links TRBV19 with TRBJ2-1; 12 bases are shared with TRBD2. CDR1 is LNHDA and CDR2 is SQIVND in the germline V gene (reference sequence). CDR3 length: 16 amino acids. The V gene end was trimmed by 5 bases and the J gene end by 8 bases; junction bases not matched to a gene: 10. The CDR3 sequence: CASSPRTSGNFHEQFF. The CDR3 coding sequence is TGTGCCAGTAGTCCAAGGACTAGCGGGAACTTCCATGAGCAGTTCTTC.

This clonotype turned up a few times. Being one base from a much bigger clone, this may be a read error. The rearrangement uses TRBV19 and TRBJ2-7, with TRBD1 identical over 10 bases. Trimming at V came to 5 bases and at J to 6 bases, leaving 4 bases not matched to a gene. CDR1 LNHDA and CDR2 SQIVND come from the germline V gene (reference sequence). CDR3 size: 13 residues. The CDR3 DNA follows: TGTGCCAGTAGTGCGGGACAGGGGTTCGAGCAGTACTTC. Translation gives CASSAGQGFEQYF.

The chain couples TRBV11-3 to TRBJ2-3, with TRBD2 identical over 7 bases. Germline V CDR1 and CDR2: SGHNT, YENEEA. The CDR3 runs 12 residues. Unmatched junction bases numbered 3, after V lost 5 bases and J lost 7 bases. In DNA, the CDR3 is TGTGCCAGCAGCATGCGGGGGAATACGCAGTATTTT. It yields the protein CASSMRGNTQYF. Full variable domain (remainder filled in from reference TRBV11-3 and TRBJ2-3): EAGVVQSPRYKIIEKKQPVAFWCNPISGHNTLYWYLQNLGQGPELLIRYENEEAVDDSQLPKDRFSAERLKGVDSTLKIQPAELGDSAVYLCASSMRGNTQYFGPGTRLTVL.

The rearrangement uses TRBV7-9 and TRBJ1-2, with a weak D call TRBD1 (6 bases). From germline, CDR1 is SEHNR and CDR2 FQNEAQ (reference sequence). V was shortened by 6 bases and J by 2 bases, with 13 bases between the two germline ends. The length of the CDR3 is 14 residues. The CDR3 protein is CASRPQGRNYGYTF. The CDR3 region has the DNA TGTGCCAGCAGGCCACAGGGACGGAACTATGGCTACACCTTC. Full variable domain (missing parts from reference TRBV7-9 and TRBJ1-2): DTGVSQNPRHKITKRGQNVTFRCDPISEHNRLYWYRQTLGQGPEFLTYFQNEAQLEKSRLLSDRFSAERPKGSFSTLEIQRTEQGDSAMYLCASRPQGRNYGYTFGSGTRLTVV.

V gene TRBV2 combines with J gene TRBJ1-1, with a possible D match to TRBD1 (6 bases). Trimming removed 3 bases at V and 1 base at J, with 12 bases between. The CDR3 runs to 15 residues. In germline, CDR1 is SNHLY, CDR2 FYNNEI. CDR3 sequence: CASSDPNRANTEAFF. DNA of the CDR3: TGTGCCAGCAGTGACCCCAACAGGGCGAACACTGAAGCTTTCTTT. The variable domain in full, with the rest retrieved from reference TRBV2 and TRBJ1-1, is EPEVTQTPSHQVTQMGQEVILRCVPISNHLYFYWYRQILGQKVEFLVSFYNNEISEKSEIFDDQFSVERPDGSNFTLKIRSTKLEDSAMYFCASSDPNRANTEAFFGQGTRLTVV.

In the case of this clonotype: This may arise from a read error, as a much more abundant clone is one base away. The CDR3 nucleotides read TGTGCCAGCGGTTTCTTCAGGGCGGCTAATGAAAAACTGTTTTTT. Its translation: CASGFFRAANEKLFF. This sequence joins TRBV12-3 or TRBV12-4 and TRBJ1-4, with a weak D call TRBD1 (5 bases). The CDR3 covers 15 residues.

This clonotype was found many times. The genes are TRBV7-9 and TRBJ2-7; maybe TRBD2 (6 bases). V was pared by 5 bases and J by 6 bases, with 17 bases between. The CDR3 runs to 14 residues. Germline loops: CDR1 SEHNR, CDR2 FQNEAQ (reference sequence). CDR3 protein: CASSVGGRGGEQYF. CDR3 coding DNA: TGTGCCAGCAGCGTGGGGGGTAGAGGAGGCGAGCAGTACTTC.

This clonotype appeared many times. The chain combines TRBV9 with TRBJ2-1; unclear D gene. CDR1 is SGDLS, CDR2 YYNGEE, per germline. V gave up 3 bases and J gave up 3 bases, with 7 bases separating them. The CDR3 runs to 13 residues. CDR3 DNA sequence: TGTGCCAGCAGCGGATCCTACTACAATGAGCAGTTCTTC. This gives the protein CASSGSYYNEQFF. The variable domain in full, with the rest retrieved from reference TRBV9 and TRBJ2-1, is DSGVTQTPKHLITATGQRVTLRCSPRSGDLSVYWYQQSLDQGLQFLIQYYNGEERAKGNILERFSAQQFPDLHSELNLSSLELGDSALYFCASSGSYYNEQFFGPGTRLTVL.

This clonotype was observed a few times. V and J are TRBV3-1 and TRBJ1-1; D might be TRBD1 (5 bases). The CDR3 extends over 13 amino acids. Germline loops: CDR1 LGHDT, CDR2 YNNKEL (reference sequence). Trimming removed 1 base at V and 7 bases at J, with 10 bases between. CDR3 nucleotide sequence: TGTGCCAGCAGCCAAGTCCGGGACGTTGAAGCTTTCTTT. Translating gives CASSQVRDVEAFF.

This clonotype was counted many times. The chain recombines TRBV9 with TRBJ2-5, with D hard to call. Germline V gene sequence: CDR1 SGDLS, CDR2 YYNGEE. CDR3 size: 15 residues. V was shortened by 0 bases and J by 1 base, with 10 bases between the two germline ends. DNA of the CDR3: TGTGCCAGCAGCGTAGCTCTGGGTGGCCAAGAGACCCAGTACTTC. It translates to CASSVALGGQETQYF.

The rearrangement joins TRBV24-1 to TRBJ1-1; TRBD1 matches at 8 bases. V was clipped by 7 bases and J by 1 base; unmatched bases: 1. The germline V gene has CDR1 KGHDR and CDR2 SFDVKD. This CDR3 region has 13 residues. The CDR3 protein is CATRGTGNTEAFF. CDR3 DNA: TGTGCCACCAGGGGGACAGGGAACACTGAAGCTTTCTTT.

Details on this clonotype: At one end, the junction sequence differs from germline, possibly due to a read error. The chain joins TRBV7-3 to TRBJ2-2, with D possibly called TRBD1 or TRBD2 (5 bases each). The germline gives CDR1 SGHTA, CDR2 FQGTGA. This CDR3 is built from 16 residues. The CDR3: CASSSRSPGAAGELFF. In nucleotides, the CDR3 is TGTGCCAGCAGCTCAAGGAGCCCTGGGGCCGCCGGGGAGCTGTTTTTC.

This clonotype was picked up one time. This chain connects TRBV24-1 to TRBJ2-7; D gene ambiguous. The V gene's germline CDR1 is KGHDR and CDR2 SFDVKD. The V gene lost 4 bases and the J gene lost 4 bases, with 16 bases spanning the gap. The CDR3 consists of 15 residues. CDR3 protein: CATSESELYPYEQYF. CDR3 sequence (DNA): TGTGCCACCAGTGAATCGGAACTATACCCTTACGAGCAGTACTTC.

This clonotype was found many times. The chain couples TRBV13 to TRBJ1-1; no clear D gene. Germline loops: CDR1 PRHDT, CDR2 FYEKMQ (reference sequence). The germline V and J ends were trimmed by 2 bases and 6 bases, with 4 bases remaining between them. This CDR3 spans 11 amino acids. As DNA, the CDR3 is TGTGCCAGCAGCTTAAGCGCTGAAGCTTTCTTT. Amino acids: CASSLSAEAFF.

This clonotype was found a few times. V is TRBV6-2 or TRBV6-3 and J is TRBJ1-4, with D uncertain. Germline V lookup: CDR1 MNHEY, CDR2 SVGEGT. V lost 5 bases and J lost 8, with 15 bases in between. The CDR3 runs 14 residues. The CDR3 sequence: CASSPRVLGEKLFF. CDR3 in DNA: TGTGCCAGCAGTCCCCGGGTGTTGGGGGAAAAACTGTTTTTT.

The V and J genes are TRBV13 and TRBJ1-3; tentatively, D is TRBD1 (5 bases). The CDR3 is made up of 14 amino acids. Trimming took 6 bases from V and 3 from J, leaving 12 bases between them. The germline V gene has CDR1 PRHDT and CDR2 FYEKMQ (reference sequence). The CDR3 region has the DNA TGTGCCAGCAGGGGGGACGAGGATGGAAACACCATATATTTT. Translated: CASRGDEDGNTIYF.